This T cell receptor beta chain came from a study of OX40 agonist ivuxolimab in advanced cancers. Background on the study: The group had a mean age of 60 years, ranged from about 23 to 85, and was around 86% male.

Collection of blood occurred at baseline, at cycle 4 day 1, and at cycle 7 day 1. Clones were read by immunoSEQ multiplex PCR, and TCRdb kept only the in-frame ones, dropping some. The sample has 70,000 to 80,000 clones, approximately 86% seen once; the top ten hold 0.7% to 0.9%. Germline CDR1 is SGDLS and CDR2 is YYNGEE. V was cut by 4 bases and J by 1 base, with 9 bases left in between. This CDR3 region has 14 residues. Study-wide points: Partly responding patients at 0.1-3.0 mg/kg showed some of the smallest clonal expansion.

With respect to this clone: What it binds is not known.

The chain links TRBV9 to TRBJ1-3, with D unclear. The sequence was collected from an adult with an advanced solid tumor such as melanoma, head and neck, liver or kidney cancer. The sequenced sample was CD4+ or CD8+ T cells sorted from blood, obtained in a trial of the OX40 agonist ivuxolimab. CDR3 nucleotide sequence: TGTGCCAGCAGCTTCGACGCATCTGGAAACACCATATATTTT. This gives the protein CASSFDASGNTIYF. Together with reference TRBV9 and TRBJ1-3, the CDR3 gives the full variable domain: DSGVTQTPKHLITATGQRVTLRCSPRSGDLSVYWYQQSLDQGLQFLIQYYNGEERAKGNILERFSAQQFPDLHSELNLSSLELGDSALYFCASSFDASGNTIYFGEGSWLTVV.